This T cell receptor beta chain stems from a study of T cell responses to AZD1222 COVID-19 vaccine. Notes on this clone: Its antigen is unidentified.

Study-level findings and limits: Unmutated variant regions are reportedly targeted by nearly half of spike-specific TCRs. The study found vaccine-associated CD4 TCRs spanning spike, dominant at 160-218 and 743-854. Baseline testing showed seropositivity in only six or seven AZD1222 recipients.

The germline V gene has CDR1 LNHNV and CDR2 YYDKDF (reference sequence). CDR3 length equals 17 residues. Trimming took 0 bases from V and 2 from J; bases not matched to a gene: 4. Profiling relied on immunoSEQ multiplex PCR, and the TCRdb table lists in-frame clones only, not all of them. Among some 84,000 clones, around 88% were seen once, and the ten largest hold 9.5% to 13%. It was second doses at about 4 or about 12 weeks that were pooled. The TCR comes from an adult who received the AZD1222 COVID-19 vaccine. Specimen: peripheral blood, collected 28 days after the second AZD1222 dose. The chain uses TRBV15 and TRBJ2-5; 12 bases are a match to TRBD2. CDR3 in DNA: TGTGCCACCAGCAGAGATTCACTAGCGGGGGGACAAGAGACCCAGTACTTC. This gives the protein CATSRDSLAGGQETQYF.